Listed below are T cell receptor beta chains from one sample, sequenced in a study of blood T cell repertoires in COVID-19. Some clones are missing from TCRdb's copy, which holds only in-frame ones; the method was immunoSEQ multiplex PCR. The sample includes around 200,000 clones, roughly nine tenths of them seen just once. Sequenced material: peripheral blood. The receptors stem from an elderly woman in a cohort sampled during active or convalescent COVID-19. CDR3s include the opening cysteine and the closing phenylalanine or tryptophan. Fields, in order: CDR3 protein, V gene.

CDR3: CASRPSIESPLHF; V: TRBV6-5
CDR3: CASSMGQGYKNIQYF; V: TRBV19
CDR3: CASSYSTSLVQFF; V: TRBV6-5
CDR3: CASSFIDSGNSPLHF; V: TRBV11-2
CDR3: CASSPLPQGETQYF; V: TRBV18
CDR3: CASSQGATSYNSPLHF; V: TRBV4-1
CDR3: CASSFDRGGTEAFF; V: TRBV5-6
CDR3: CAWSSGNYGYTF; V: TRBV30
CDR3: CASSYTGVQETQYF; V: TRBV7-2
CDR3: CASSSPRKGNTIYF; V: TRBV6-5
CDR3: CASSATSGGATDTQYF; V: TRBV18
CDR3: CSVEGGSGANVLTF; V: TRBV29-1
CDR3: CASSLAARGNGEAFF; V: TRBV7-9
CDR3: CASSLDREDSPLHF; V: TRBV27
CDR3: CASSLGSLTEAFF; V: TRBV5-1
CDR3: CASSPGADSPLHF; V: TRBV11-2
CDR3: CSASIFGSGHNEQFF; V: TRBV20-1
CDR3: CASSFQGGSGETQYF; V: TRBV7-9